Described below is a single T cell receptor beta chain sequence and its context. Its specific antigen is unknown. Base quality data are lacking; no much larger clone is found one base away. These data originate in a study of blood T cell repertoires in COVID-19 (dated by TCRdb to the early 2020s). About the investigation overall: The collaborator samples originated in the United States, Italy and Spain and spanned the acute and convalescent phases of COVID-19. The repertoires were released in a freely available public database intended as a resource for research on the immune response to SARS-CoV-2. The prospective study material was composed of cDNA or gDNA derived from T cells, B-cell-depleted T cells, or PBMCs. The samples were drawn from the first 160 participants of the ongoing ImmuneRACE study and from 1,200 or so subjects provided by 6 global collaborators. HLA class I and class II types, where available, came from metadata supplied by the sample provider rather than from assay-based typing. A de-identified subject ID, COVID-19 status, age in years and sex were almost always included in the sample metadata. The dataset comprised deeply sampled blood TCRbeta repertoires from subjects exposed to, actively infected with, or recovered from COVID-19. The paper as a whole reports these results and caveats: Clinical and demographic metadata were provided uncurated, with the amount varying by source and participant.

Reading the germline V gene gives CDR1 SNHLY and CDR2 FYNNEI. Trimming at the junction amounts to 2 bases on V and 7 bases on J, and the germline ends lie 5 bases apart. Counted from cysteine to phenylalanine, this CDR3 has 11 amino acids. Kept here is only the CDR3 DNA, which spans 33 bases and is read in frame from base 1. The immunoSEQ Assay, a bias-controlled multiplex PCR, was used to amplify TCRbeta CDR3 regions from genomic DNA. In the original analysis: Within the assay, amplification of reference gene primers was used to estimate how many nucleated cells each sample contained. To quantify the absolute abundance of each unique TCRbeta CDR3 rearrangement, sequence reads were collapsed and filtered. Productive Simpson clonality was computed per sample as the square root of Simpson's diversity index over productive rearrangements. TCRdb provides this immuneACCESS table in a form limited to in-frame rearrangements. Some clones are lacking; in checked studies, under half of them reflect an unresolved V gene, and why the rest are absent is not known. The D gene and trimming were derived from the DNA, and the V and J assignments and clone size from that table. The sample yields approximately 350,000 clones; roughly 90% were counted once. About 1.2% of the sample belongs to the ten largest clones.

Collaborating institutions collected whole blood in K2EDTA tubes following their own protocols. For TCRbeta analysis, collaborator samples were shipped as frozen whole blood, as isolated PBMCs, or as DNA extracted from either sample type. Sequencing was performed on peripheral blood. This TCR was sampled from a middle-aged man with acute or convalescent COVID-19. The rearranged segments are TRBV2 and TRBJ1-1, with the D gene call left open. The DNA sequence is as follows: TGTGCCAGCAGTGAATCCGGTGAAGCTTTCTTT. This codes for CASSESGEAFF.